This T cell receptor beta chain appears in the sequencing data of a study of blood T cells in healthy people across ages. Per sample, no less than 5.5 micrograms of total RNA were extracted. For the second PCR, which ran for roughly 6 to 11 cycles, a sample-barcoded 5' primer and a J-beta primer mix were used. TCRdb re-derived calls from the 5' RACE reads in MiXCR, one entry per CDR3 protein. Here the sample spans about 1,500,000 distinct CDR3 sequences, about 43% being singletons. Source material: blood. The sequence derives from a woman between 18 and 29 years old in good health.

The CDR3 region is CATARAGNSPLHF. In nucleotides, the CDR3 is TGTGCCACGGCCAGGGCGGGAAATTCACCCCTCCACTTT. This chain links TRBV2 with TRBJ1-6; D is possibly TRBD1 (5 bases). The germline V gene has CDR1 SNHLY and CDR2 FYNNEI. Trimming took 10 bases from V and 7 from J, leaving 14 bases between them. The CDR3 sequence is 13 residues long. Full variable domain (missing parts from reference TRBV2 and TRBJ1-6): EPEVTQTPSHQVTQMGQEVILRCVPISNHLYFYWYRQILGQKVEFLVSFYNNEISEKSEIFDDQFSVERPDGSNFTLKIRSTKLEDSAMYFCATARAGNSPLHFGNGTRLTVT.